The 18 T cell receptor beta chains below come from one sample, sequenced in a study of tumor and adjacent non-tumor tissue in lung cancer. This sample's RNA came from whole unsorted tissue. The library came from three nested PCR rounds adapted from ARM-PCR protocols. TCRdb fed the multiplex PCR reads into MiXCR, producing one record per CDR3 protein. The repertoire consists of roughly 120,000 distinct CDR3 sequences, with roughly 75% occurring once and the leading ten covering about 40%. The sequencing sample was made of lung tumor tissue. The receptors shown here come from a woman aged 60-70 years with non-small cell lung cancer.

The rearrangement joins TRBV11-2 to TRBJ2-5; D ambiguous. V dropped 0 bases and J dropped 4 bases, with 9 bases sitting between them. CDR1 and CDR2 from the germline V gene are SGHAT and FQNNGV. The CDR3 runs 14 residues. The CDR3 is CASSLEKPGETQYF. CDR3 coding DNA: TGTGCCAGCAGCTTAGAAAAACCGGGAGAGACCCAGTACTTC.

With regard to this clonotype: A read error may explain this, as a much larger clone is one base away. The V gene is TRBV10-1, the J gene TRBJ1-2; D is uncertain. This CDR3 spans 15 amino acids. Between the trimmed V and J ends, which lost 10 bases and 0 bases, there was a span of 18 bases. The germline CDR1 and CDR2 sequences are WNHNN and SYGVQD (reference sequence). As DNA, the CDR3 is TGCGCCACCCAGCCTCGGACGAGAACTAACTATGGCTACACCTTC. The encoded protein is CATQPRTRTNYGYTF.

Regarding this clonotype: A junction boundary mismatches the germline segment, possibly from a read error. The chain recombines TRBV4-3 with TRBJ2-2, with D possibly TRBD1 on 6 matching bases. The CDR3 totals 18 residues. Germline V CDR1 and CDR2: LGHNA, YSLEER. CDR3 in amino acids: CASSQEEGTSSNTGKLFF. The CDR3 DNA reads as TGCGCCAGCAGCCAAGAGGAAGGGACATCCTCTAACACCGGGAAGCTGTTTTTT.

This sequence joins TRBV9 and TRBJ2-2, with TRBD2 as a possible D gene (6 bases). The CDR3 runs to 16 residues. Germline V gene data show CDR1 as SGDLS and CDR2 as YYNGEE. The V end was cut by 0 bases, the J end by 7 bases, with 16 bases between. CDR3 in DNA: TGTGCCAGCAGCGTAGCCATGGGGGGATTTGACGGGGAGCTGTTTTTT. Translation gives CASSVAMGGFDGELFF.

A word on this clonotype: A single base separates this from a much larger clone, so it may be a read error. The chain uses TRBV29-1 and TRBJ2-1, with 7 bases lining up with TRBD2. The CDR3 sequence is 14 residues long. Germline CDR1 SQVTM, CDR2 ANQGSEA. V shed 4 bases and J 5 bases; nucleotides not matched to a gene: 8. Here the CDR3 DNA reads TGCAGCGTTGGTTGGACTAGAGGGAACAATGAGCAGTTCTTC. Translated, it gives CSVGWTRGNNEQFF.

Regarding this clonotype: A much bigger clone sits one base away, suggesting this may be a read error. The conserved phenylalanine or tryptophan normally closing the CDR3 is absent here, so this likely arose from a read error. The chain is built from TRBV12-3 or TRBV12-4 and TRBJ2-1; D not resolved. This CDR3 contains 10 residues. V gave up 7 bases and J gave up 6 bases, with 4 bases separating them. This CDR3 is CASMVNEQFL. In DNA form, the CDR3 reads TGTGCCAGCATGGTCAATGAGCAGTTCTTA.

About this clonotype itself: Its ends do not fully match the called genes, so a read error is possible. The chain joins TRBV11-1 to TRBJ2-1; tentative D call: TRBD1 (5 bases). This CDR3 spans 15 amino acids. Germline CDR1 reads SGHAT; CDR2 reads FQDESV (reference sequence). CDR3 coding DNA: TGTGTCAGCAGCTTATTGGGAACAGGTTTCATTGAGCAGTTCTTC. This codes for CVSSLLGTGFIEQFF.

The chain recombines TRBV20-1 with TRBJ1-2; D might be TRBD1 (6 bases). Germline V gene data show CDR1 as DFQATT and CDR2 as SNEGSKA (reference sequence). V was cut by 5 bases and J by 5 bases, with 18 bases left in between. This CDR3 has 14 residues. CDR3 bases: TGCAGTGCTTTACCCGGAAAGGGGGGTTATGGCTACACCTTC. It translates to CSALPGKGGYGYTF.

Concerning this clonotype: The CDR3 carries no conserved terminal phenylalanine or tryptophan, so it likely arises from a read error. The gene calls are TRBV6-6 and TRBJ2-3, with D tentatively TRBD1 or TRBD2 (5 bases each). Germline lookup yields CDR1 MNHNY and CDR2 SVGAGI (reference sequence). CDR3 size: 16 residues. The CDR3 sequence is CASSYSNGVEGDTQYL. DNA of the CDR3: TGTGCCAGTAGTTACTCGAACGGAGTTGAGGGGGATACGCAGTATTTA.

Turning to this clonotype: One base away lies a much larger clone, so this may be a sequencing read error. J is TRBJ2-7 and V is TRBV13, with TRBD2 matching 8 bases. Germline V gene data show CDR1 as PRHDT and CDR2 as FYEKMQ (reference sequence). The CDR3 runs to 16 residues. The CDR3 reads CPSSLLKAGAKREQYF. CDR3 nucleotide sequence: TGTCCCAGCAGCCTCCTAAAAGCGGGGGCGAAACGCGAGCAGTACTTC.

This clonotype was seen repeatedly, ten times or more. The genes are TRBV4-3 and TRBJ2-7; D is possibly TRBD1 or TRBD2 (6 bases each). This CDR3 is built from 17 residues. Between the trimmed V and J ends, which lost 4 bases and 0 bases, there was a span of 19 bases. The germline V gene encodes CDR1 LGHNA and CDR2 YSLEER. This CDR3 is CASSRTAGGGISYEQYF. The CDR3 coding sequence is TGCGCCAGCAGCCGCACGGCAGGAGGGGGGATCTCCTACGAGCAGTACTTC.

Turning to this clonotype: One end of the junction fails to match germline, which may point to a read error. The genes are TRBV11-3 and TRBJ1-4; D is uncertain. This CDR3 comprises 14 residues. CDR1 is SGHNT and CDR2 is YENEEA in the germline V gene. As DNA, the CDR3 is TGTGCCAACAGCCCGGAGGGAACAACCGAAAAACTGTTTTTT. This encodes CANSPEGTTEKLFF.

On this clonotype: A read error may be the cause here, since a much bigger clone is one base away. This chain connects TRBV6-5 to TRBJ2-7, with TRBD2 matching 12 bases. The germline CDR1 and CDR2 sequences are MNHEY and SVGAGI. The CDR3 extends over 17 amino acids. The CDR3 region has the DNA TGTGTCAGCAGTGGCCTTGGGCCTAGCGGGGGGGTCGACGAGCAGTACTTC. Residues: CVSSGLGPSGGVDEQYF.

The chain links TRBV11-2 to TRBJ2-7; D is unclear. Per the germline V gene, CDR1 is SGHAT and CDR2 is FQNNGV. There are 16 residues in the CDR3. The V end was cut by 1 base, the J end by 5 bases, with 18 bases between. The CDR3 loop reads CASSLGPRGERHEQYF. The CDR3 DNA sequence: TGTGCCAGCAGCTTAGGACCGCGTGGGGAACGCCACGAGCAGTACTTC.

For this clonotype: A much larger clone is a single base away; this may be a read error. This chain joins TRBV6-2 or TRBV6-3 and TRBJ2-7, with 8 bases lining up with TRBD1. The germline V gene encodes CDR1 MNHEY and CDR2 SVGEGT. There are 14 residues in the CDR3. The V segment lost 5 bases and the J segment 6 bases; nucleotides outside the gene matches: 9. In DNA, the CDR3 is TGTGCCAGCAGTGCCGACAGGGGTGTCTCCGAGCAGTACTTC. It encodes CASSADRGVSEQYF.

As for this clonotype: One end of the junction varies from germline; a read error may be responsible. The chain has TRBV6-5 and TRBJ2-7; the D is unclear. This CDR3 region has 16 residues. Germline CDR1 reads MNHEY; CDR2 reads SVGAGI. Here the CDR3 reads CASTHVGYPAGHEQYF. The CDR3 DNA sequence: TGTGCCAGCACTCATGTGGGATATCCCGCAGGCCACGAGCAATACTTC.

Turning to this clonotype: Being one base from a much bigger clone, this may be a read error. The V gene is TRBV20-1, the J gene TRBJ1-5; D gene uncertain. Germline CDR1 reads DFQATT; CDR2 reads SNEGSKA (reference sequence). The CDR3 runs to 13 residues. The chain's CDR3 is CNASRQHNQPQHF. The CDR3 DNA reads as TGCAATGCGTCCAGGCAACACAATCAGCCCCAGCATTTT.

With respect to this clonotype: The junction does not match germline at one end; this may be a read error. This sequence joins TRBV4-3 and TRBJ1-5, with D unclear. CDR3 length: 14 residues. CDR1 and CDR2 from the germline V gene are LGHNA and YSLEER. The CDR3 bases are TGCGCCAACAGCCAAGTTCGTGGCGATCAGCCCCAGCATTTT. This gives the protein CANSQVRGDQPQHF.